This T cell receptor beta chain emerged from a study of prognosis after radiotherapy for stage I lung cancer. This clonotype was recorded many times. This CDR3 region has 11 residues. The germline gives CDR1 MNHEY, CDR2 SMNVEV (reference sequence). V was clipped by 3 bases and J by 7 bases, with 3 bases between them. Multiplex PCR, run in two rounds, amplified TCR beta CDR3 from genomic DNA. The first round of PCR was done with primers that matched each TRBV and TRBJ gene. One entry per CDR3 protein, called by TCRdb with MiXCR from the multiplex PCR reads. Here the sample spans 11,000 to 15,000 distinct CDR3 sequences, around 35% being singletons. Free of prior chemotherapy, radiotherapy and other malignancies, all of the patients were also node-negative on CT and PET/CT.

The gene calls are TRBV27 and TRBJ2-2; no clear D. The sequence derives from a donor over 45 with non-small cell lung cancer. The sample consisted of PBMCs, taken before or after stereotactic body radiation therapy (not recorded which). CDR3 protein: CASSFGGELFF. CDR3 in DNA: TGTGCCAGCAGTTTTGGCGGGGAGCTGTTTTTT.